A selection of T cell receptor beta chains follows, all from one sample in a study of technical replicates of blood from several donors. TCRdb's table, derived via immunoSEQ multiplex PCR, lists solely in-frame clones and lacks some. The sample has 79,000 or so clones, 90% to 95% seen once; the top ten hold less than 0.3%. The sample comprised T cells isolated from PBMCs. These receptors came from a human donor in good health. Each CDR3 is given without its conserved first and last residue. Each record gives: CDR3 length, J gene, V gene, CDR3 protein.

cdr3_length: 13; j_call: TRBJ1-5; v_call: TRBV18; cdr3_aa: ASSPSAGRGQPQH
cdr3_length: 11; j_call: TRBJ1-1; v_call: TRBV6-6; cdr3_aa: ASRGQGRPEAF
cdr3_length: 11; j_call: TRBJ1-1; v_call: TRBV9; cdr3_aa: ASSAERQTEAF
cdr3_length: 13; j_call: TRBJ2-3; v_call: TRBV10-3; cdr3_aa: AISETPRITDTQY
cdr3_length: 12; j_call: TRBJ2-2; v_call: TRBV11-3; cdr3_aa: ASSPLGGTGELF
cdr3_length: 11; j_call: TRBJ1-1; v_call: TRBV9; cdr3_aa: ASSFTGNTEAF
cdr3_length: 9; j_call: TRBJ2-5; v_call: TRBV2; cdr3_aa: ASSVIETQY
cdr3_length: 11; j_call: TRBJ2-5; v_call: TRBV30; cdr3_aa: AWSRTPSETQY
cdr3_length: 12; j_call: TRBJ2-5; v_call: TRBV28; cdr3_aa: ASSYRELGETQY
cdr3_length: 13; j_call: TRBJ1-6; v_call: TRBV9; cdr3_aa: ASSVGGGVNSPLH
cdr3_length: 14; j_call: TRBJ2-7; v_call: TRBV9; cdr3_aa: ASSVAGGGGSYEQY
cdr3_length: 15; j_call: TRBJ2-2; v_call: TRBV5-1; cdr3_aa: ASSGSGGLPVAGELF
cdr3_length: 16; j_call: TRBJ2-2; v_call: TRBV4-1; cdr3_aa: ASSHPAGQVVNTGELF
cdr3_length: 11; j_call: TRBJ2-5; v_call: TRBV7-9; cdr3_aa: ASSSKSQETQY
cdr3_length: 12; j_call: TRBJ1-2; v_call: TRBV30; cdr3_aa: AWSPLPHRDGYT
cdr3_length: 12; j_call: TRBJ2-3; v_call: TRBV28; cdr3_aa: ASSLESSTDTQY
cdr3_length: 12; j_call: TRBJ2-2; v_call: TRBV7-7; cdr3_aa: ASRQGSNTGELF